A selection of T cell receptor beta chains follows, all from one sample in a study of cytomegalovirus exposure and HLA in healthy donors. Using immunoSEQ multiplex PCR, the repertoire was profiled, and TCRdb retains in-frame clones only, with some absent. The sample lists 180,000 or so clones, 77% occurring once. The sequenced material came from PBMCs. The receptors were gathered from a man aged 18 to 35 in good health and CMV-seronegative. The conserved cysteine and the conserved F or W are not part of the CDR3 here.

j_call v_call cdr3_aa
TRBJ1-1 TRBV7-6 ASSSGQPNTEAF
TRBJ2-6 TRBV11-3 ASSLGPGANVLT
TRBJ2-7 TRBV10-2 ASSGGGGRFEQY
TRBJ1-1 TRBV6-1 AHQKQGATEAF
TRBJ1-2 TRBV2 ASTGVVYT
TRBJ2-1 TRBV2 ASSAGQGAGNEQF
TRBJ2-1 TRBV19 ASSSGTSGGFSYNEQF
TRBJ2-4 TRBV19 ASEVKPSGGIQY
TRBJ1-5 TRBV18 ASSPDREDQPQH
TRBJ2-1 TRBV5-1 ASQAEASYNEQF
TRBJ1-5 TRBV19 ASSMYPSSNQPQH
TRBJ2-7 TRBV11-3 ASSLREEAGYEQY
- TRBV4-3 ASSLRTSGPYEQY
TRBJ1-4 TRBV5-6 ASSWDRNNEKLF
TRBJ2-7 TRBV7-6 ASSLPSRTGHLVCEQY
TRBJ2-7 TRBV6-5 ASRDRTYEQY
TRBJ2-5 TRBV19 ASSTPKLRGQETQY
TRBJ1-2 TRBV6-5 ASSPPGAYGYT
TRBJ2-5 TRBV6-6 ASGRGQGTQY
TRBJ2-7 TRBV11-2 ASSSRLDEQY
TRBJ2-6 TRBV27 ASTKGGAGANVLT
TRBJ1-4 TRBV6-5 ASSPRWRGEKLF
TRBJ2-1 TRBV27 ASSPHPGGDEQF
TRBJ2-3 TRBV6-1 ASSEGTSTDTQY
TRBJ2-5 TRBV7-8 ASSLSGWAWETQY
TRBJ2-1 TRBV19 ASSPGTSGRSYNEQF
TRBJ2-7 TRBV4-3 ASSLLAGEYEQY
TRBJ2-4 TRBV7-3 ASSLRAGTSGSTNIQY
TRBJ1-6 TRBV30 AWSRGSRSPLH
TRBJ1-2 TRBV6-5 ASSYTGNYGYT
TRBJ1-6 TRBV5-1 ASSLGGDSYNSPLH
TRBJ2-1 TRBV27 ASSSTGTRGRNEQF
TRBJ1-2 TRBV30 AWSPRSYGYT
TRBJ1-2 TRBV7-6 ASSSGQGTGGYT
TRBJ2-7 TRBV5-6 ASTLKGRWAYEQY
TRBJ1-1 TRBV11-2 ASSEDRNTEAF
TRBJ2-5 TRBV29-1 SVGRDSTQRTQY
TRBJ2-1 TRBV6-5 ASSYHDRARQF
TRBJ1-1 TRBV11-2 ASSRPPGTGETEAF
TRBJ2-5 TRBV19 ASSIRTGDETQY
TRBJ2-4 TRBV9 ASSVNSWGDSGNIQY
TRBJ2-7 TRBV10-3 AISESPGTEYEQY
TRBJ1-2 TRBV7-2 ASSPGQDGPYGYT
TRBJ1-1 TRBV11-1 ASSWVGQTEAF
TRBJ2-7 TRBV9 ASSAEDRATYEQY
TRBJ1-1 TRBV7-9 AGAGEWGAEAF